Sequencing of this T cell receptor beta chain was carried out in a study of cytomegalovirus exposure and HLA in healthy donors. While unrecorded immune exposures were likely, the donors were nominally healthy when sampled. PCR involved 60 Vbeta and 13 Jbeta primers. Here immunoSEQ multiplex PCR was the method, and the copy in TCRdb shows in-frame clones only, minus some. Of about 200,000 clones listed, 70% to 90% are singletons. In the case of this clone: Antigen specificity is unknown.

Overall study results and limits: Among TCR beta chains, those listed as cytomegalovirus-associated numbered over 150. Clonal expansion, a later analysis showed, was greater in HLA-associated TCR beta chains than in equally common others.

The TCR comes from a woman in her 30s in good health and CMV-seronegative. The sample was PBMCs.

CDR3 sequence: CASSSINGRDEQYF. DNA for the CDR3: TGTGCCAGCAGCTCAATAAATGGGAGGGACGAGCAGTACTTC. The gene calls are TRBV6-5 and TRBJ2-7, with 7 bases identical to TRBD2. CDR1 is MNHEY and CDR2 is SVGAGI in the germline V gene. The CDR3 covers 14 residues. J lost 5 bases, V lost 6 bases, and 10 bases had no gene match.